What follows are 30 T cell receptor beta chains derived from one specimen sequenced in a study of blood T cell repertoires in COVID-19. Data came from immunoSEQ multiplex PCR; TCRdb stores just in-frame clones and leaves some out. This sample has approximately 100,000 clones, with roughly four fifths found just once. The sample taken for sequencing was peripheral blood. The receptor source for this set is a woman over 75 with active or convalescent COVID-19.

The chain joins TRBV11-2 to TRBJ1-6, with D uncertain. Germline CDR1 and CDR2: SGHAT and FQNNGV. The V and J ends lost 3 bases and 9 bases respectively, with 15 bases between them. This CDR3 has 15 amino acids. The CDR3 bases are TGTGCCAGCAGCTTTAGGTCAGGTCAAGGTTCACCCCTCCACTTT. This encodes CASSFRSGQGSPLHF.

The J gene is TRBJ2-1, the V gene TRBV7-3, with D uncertain. Trimming took off 2 bases at V and 10 bases at J, with 15 bases between the two ends. CDR3 length equals 14 residues. Germline values: CDR1 SGHTA, CDR2 FQGTGA. CDR3 residues: CASSLLLVSREQFF. The CDR3, as DNA: TGTGCCAGCAGCTTATTATTAGTATCGCGGGAGCAGTTCTTC.

J is TRBJ1-5 and V is TRBV5-1; TRBD1 agrees at 8 bases. The ends lost 3 bases at V and 4 bases at J; junction bases unmatched: 6. The CDR3 covers 15 residues. Germline loops: CDR1 SGHRS, CDR2 YFSETQ. CDR3: CASSWGTGENQPQHF. For the CDR3, the DNA is TGCGCCAGCAGCTGGGGGACAGGCGAAAATCAGCCCCAGCATTTT.

This clone was observed a handful of times. The V call is TRBV4-1, the J call TRBJ2-3; 9 bases line up with TRBD1. The germline gives CDR1 MGHRA, CDR2 YSYEKL. V dropped 0 bases and J dropped 3; count of bases not matched to a gene: 1. This CDR3 comprises 15 residues. CDR3 nucleotides: TGCGCCAGCAGCCAAGAGGGACAGGGTACAGATACGCAGTATTTT. It encodes CASSQEGQGTDTQYF.

The chain uses TRBV6-6 and TRBJ1-6; the D is unclear. The CDR3 is 12 residues long. Germline V gives CDR1 MNHNY, CDR2 SVGAGI (reference sequence). V lost 7 bases, J lost 13 bases, and 14 bases lay in between. The CDR3 sequence is CASTSEVFPLHF. CDR3 nucleotide sequence: TGTGCCAGCACCTCAGAAGTTTTCCCCCTCCACTTT.

This chain joins TRBV9 and TRBJ1-5; 7 nucleotides match TRBD1. Trimming took 4 bases from V and 3 from J; bases not matched to a gene: 7. Per the germline V gene, CDR1 is SGDLS and CDR2 is YYNGEE. The CDR3 is made up of 15 amino acids. The CDR3 region is CASSSTGQYNQPQHF. The CDR3 DNA sequence: TGTGCCAGCAGCTCTACGGGACAGTACAATCAGCCCCAGCATTTT.

CDR3 loop: CASSLSGGNAINSPLHF. CDR3 coding DNA: TGTGCCAGCAGCTTAAGTGGAGGGAACGCTATTAATTCACCCCTCCACTTT. The chain couples TRBV7-6 to TRBJ1-6; no reliable D call. Trimming removed 2 bases at V and 6 bases at J, with 17 bases between. Germline V CDR1 and CDR2: SGHVS, FNYEAQ. CDR3 length: 17 amino acids.

V gene TRBV9 combines with J gene TRBJ1-6, with a tentative D call TRBD1 (5 bases). The V end lost 4 bases, the J end lost 5 bases, and 13 bases lay between the germline ends. Germline CDR1 and CDR2: SGDLS and YYNGEE. CDR3 length: 15 amino acids. CDR3 DNA: TGTGCCAGCAGCCGTCGGTCAGGGAATAATTCACCCCTCCACTTT. Its protein product is CASSRRSGNNSPLHF.

The chain recombines TRBV7-2 with TRBJ2-7; TRBD2 aligns across 9 bases. Germline V gene data show CDR1 as SGHTA and CDR2 as FQGNSA. The length of the CDR3 is 16 residues. V shed 5 bases and J 2 bases; nucleotides not matched to a gene: 10. The CDR3 is CASSRRTSEYAYEQYF. The CDR3 nucleotides read TGTGCCAGCAGCCGTAGGACTAGCGAATACGCCTACGAGCAGTACTTC.

This clone was recorded once. CDR3: CASSPGTGYHYTF. DNA for the CDR3: TGTGCCAGCAGTCCGGGGACAGGGTATCACTACACCTTC. The V and J genes are TRBV28 and TRBJ1-2, with TRBD1 matching over 9 bases. CDR3 length: 13 amino acids. CDR1 is MDHEN and CDR2 is SYDVKM in the germline V gene. Trimming at V came to 5 bases and at J to 10 bases, leaving 8 bases not matched to a gene.

This clone has more than one count but fewer than ten. This chain connects TRBV28 to TRBJ1-2; the D gene is possibly TRBD1 (6 bases). From germline, CDR1 is MDHEN and CDR2 SYDVKM. The CDR3 sequence is 13 residues long. V was shortened by 5 bases and J by 2 bases, with 9 bases between the two germline ends. The CDR3 coding sequence is TGTGCCAGCAGTCTTACAGGGAACTATGGCTACACCTTC. Encoded protein: CASSLTGNYGYTF.

The chain combines TRBV28 with TRBJ1-5, with 7 bases fitting TRBD1. The CDR3 spans 15 residues. V was pared by 6 bases and J by 9 bases, with 14 bases of the junction left unmatched. Germline lookup yields CDR1 MDHEN and CDR2 SYDVKM. The CDR3 nucleotides read TGTGCCAGCAGCCAGGGACAGACGGATCGGTGGCCCCAGCATTTT. This sequence encodes CASSQGQTDRWPQHF.

Only a few counts were recorded for this clone. The V gene is TRBV29-1, the J gene TRBJ1-5; 8 positions match TRBD1. The CDR3 totals 13 residues. V dropped 7 bases and J dropped 8; count of bases not matched to a gene: 10. Germline assignment: CDR1 SQVTM and CDR2 ANQGSEA. Here the CDR3 DNA reads TGCAGCGCTACCGGGACAGGTCAAGAGCCCCAGCATTTT. It specifies CSATGTGQEPQHF. Filled out from reference TRBV29-1 and TRBJ1-5, the complete variable domain reads SAVISQKPSRDICQRGTSLTIQCQVDSQVTMMFWYRQQPGQSLTLIATANQGSEATYESGFVIDKFPISRPNLTFSTLTVSNMSPEDSSIYLCSATGTGQEPQHFGDGTRLSIL.

This clone was seen more than once but under ten times. V and J are TRBV3-1 (or the pseudogene TRBV3-2) and TRBJ2-2, with TRBD1 matching 10 bases. After removal of 3 bases from V and 5 bases from J, the junction contained 9 bases not matched to a gene. Germline CDR1 reads LGHDT; CDR2 reads YNNKEL (reference sequence). The CDR3 length is 17 residues. CDR3 protein: CASSHPFGDRGTGELFF. The CDR3 bases are TGTGCCAGCAGCCATCCTTTCGGGGACAGGGGAACCGGGGAGCTGTTTTTT.

The gene calls are TRBV5-4 and TRBJ2-7; TRBD2 might be the D (5 bases). Trimming left V 1 base short and J 2 bases short, with 7 bases between. There are 13 residues in the CDR3. Germline assignment: CDR1 SGHNT and CDR2 YYREEE (reference sequence). The CDR3: CASSLWGAYEQYF. DNA of the CDR3: TGTGCCAGCAGCTTGTGGGGAGCCTACGAGCAGTACTTC.

This clone was seen a few times. The chain joins TRBV6-4 to TRBJ1-2; weak D call: TRBD1 (5 bases). Trimming removed 9 bases at V and 1 base at J, with 15 bases between. The V gene's germline CDR1 is MRHNA and CDR2 SNTAGT. The CDR3 is 14 residues long. Written as DNA, the CDR3 is TGTGCCAGTAAACCTCCAGGGCATAACTATGGCTACACCTTC. Its translation is CASKPPGHNYGYTF.

V gene TRBV4-3 combines with J gene TRBJ2-1, with TRBD1 matching over 7 bases. V gave up 0 bases and J gave up 4 bases; unmatched junction bases: 9. Looked up from germline, CDR1 is LGHNA and CDR2 is YSLEER. CDR3 size: 17 residues. The CDR3 is CASSQDRQGTVYNEQFF. DNA for the CDR3: TGCGCCAGCAGCCAAGATCGCCAAGGGACAGTATACAATGAGCAGTTCTTC.

For this clone: One end of the junction is discordant with germline, which a read error may explain. The chain uses TRBV2 and TRBJ1-1; D uncertain. Germline-derived CDR1 and CDR2 are SNHLY and FYNNEI. The CDR3 length is 11 residues. Here the CDR3 reads CASREAAGAFF. CDR3 in DNA: TGTGCCAGCAGGGAAGCCGCGGGGGCTTTCTTT.

The chain recombines TRBV19 with TRBJ2-7, with a weak D call TRBD1 (5 bases). Deletions cut 5 bases from V and 5 bases from J, with 19 bases between. The CDR3 runs 15 residues. Germline CDR1 and CDR2: LNHDA and SQIVND (reference sequence). CDR3 sequence (DNA): TGTGCCAGTAGTCCCGGCGAAGAAAGGGGCCACGAGCAGTACTTC. It specifies CASSPGEERGHEQYF.

The chain couples TRBV10-3 to TRBJ2-7; maybe TRBD1 (8 bases). The length of the CDR3 is 16 residues. In germline, CDR1 is ENHRY, CDR2 SYGVKD. V was cut by 6 bases and J by 0 bases, with 18 bases left in between. The CDR3 region is CAISYDRGGPSYEQYF. For the CDR3, the DNA is TGTGCCATCAGCTACGACAGGGGAGGGCCCTCCTACGAGCAGTACTTC.

The chain combines TRBV5-4 with TRBJ1-1; 7 bases line up with TRBD1. Germline values: CDR1 SGHNT, CDR2 YYREEE (reference sequence). Losses at the gene ends were 2 bases for V and 6 bases for J; bases not matched to a gene: 7. The CDR3 length is 14 residues. The CDR3 DNA reads TGTGCCAGCAGCTTAAGAGGGGGCAGGGCTGAAGCTTTCTTT. This encodes CASSLRGGRAEAFF.

This clone was recorded once. The DNA for the CDR3 is TGTGCCAGCTCACCTGGGCAGGTTTATAATTCACCCCTCCACTTT. Translating it yields CASSPGQVYNSPLHF. The chain links TRBV18 to TRBJ1-6; D uncertain. CDR1 is KGHSH, CDR2 LQKENI, per germline. This CDR3 comprises 15 residues. Trimming cost V 3 bases and J 4 bases, with 10 bases left between them.

The J gene is TRBJ1-2, the V gene TRBV6-6; D gene unclear. Germline V gives CDR1 MNHNY, CDR2 SVGAGI (reference sequence). The CDR3 length is 13 residues. V lost 8 bases to trimming and J lost 2 bases, with 12 bases between them. CDR3: CASSTDPNYGYTF. CDR3 sequence (DNA): TGTGCCAGCTCCACAGATCCCAACTATGGCTACACCTTC.

This clone has just a few counts. The chain employs TRBV6-5 and TRBJ1-6; the D is unclear. CDR3 size: 14 residues. Trimming removed 8 bases at V and 5 bases at J, with 13 bases between. In germline, CDR1 is MNHEY, CDR2 SVGAGI. The CDR3 sequence is CASQAGPNNSPLHF. The CDR3 nucleotides read TGTGCCAGCCAGGCTGGGCCTAATAATTCACCCCTCCACTTT.

The V gene is TRBV5-1, the J gene TRBJ1-2; no clear D. Trimming pared 0 bases from V and 6 bases from J, leaving 9 bases between. The germline V gene encodes CDR1 SGHRS and CDR2 YFSETQ. The CDR3 has 13 residues. CDR3 DNA sequence: TGCGCCAGCAGCTTGGGGAGGGCGGATGGCTACACCTTC. It specifies CASSLGRADGYTF.

This chain uses TRBV6-5 with TRBJ1-1; tentatively, D is TRBD1 (5 bases). There are 13 residues in the CDR3. Trimming removed 0 bases from V and 6 bases from J, with 8 bases in between. Germline V gene data show CDR1 as MNHEY and CDR2 as SVGAGI. CDR3 loop: CASSYSWGAEAFF. The CDR3, as DNA: TGTGCCAGCAGTTACTCGTGGGGCGCTGAAGCTTTCTTT.

J is TRBJ2-7 and V is TRBV28; D gene ambiguous. The germline V gene has CDR1 MDHEN and CDR2 SYDVKM. CDR3 length: 14 amino acids. Between the trimmed V and J ends, which lost 7 bases and 4 bases, there was a span of 17 bases. The CDR3 DNA sequence: TGTGCCAGCACCACCCATACAGCTACTTACGAGCAGTACTTC. Residues: CASTTHTATYEQYF.

The V gene is TRBV28, the J gene TRBJ1-4; 8 positions agree with TRBD1. Trimming cost V 10 bases and J 7 bases; bases outside gene matches: 5. The CDR3 contains 12 residues. Germline V gene data show CDR1 as MDHEN and CDR2 as SYDVKM. In DNA, the CDR3 is TGTGCCATCGGACAGGGATCTGAAAAACTGTTTTTT. Protein sequence: CAIGQGSEKLFF.

This chain uses TRBV19 with TRBJ1-4, with 10 bases aligning to TRBD1. The CDR3 runs 15 residues. Germline V gene data show CDR1 as LNHDA and CDR2 as SQIVND (reference sequence). Trimming removed 5 bases from V and 2 bases from J; junction bases left unmatched: 2. The CDR3, as DNA: TGTGCCAGTAGTCGACAGGGGGCGACTAATGAAAAACTGTTTTTT. Translation gives CASSRQGATNEKLFF.

This chain uses TRBV5-8 with TRBJ1-5; 9 positions match TRBD1. The CDR3 extends over 12 amino acids. Per germline, CDR1 SGHTS and CDR2 YDEGEE. Trimming took 4 bases from V and 11 from J; bases not matched to a gene: 4. The CDR3 loop is CASSLGQGTQHF. DNA for the CDR3: TGTGCCAGCAGCCTTGGACAGGGGACCCAGCATTTT. Full variable domain (outside the CDR3, taken from reference TRBV5-8 and TRBJ1-5): EAGVTQSPTHLIKTRGQQATLRCSPISGHTSVYWYQQALGLGLQFLLWYDEGEERNRGNFPPRFSGRQFPNYSSELNVNALELEDSALYLCASSLGQGTQHFGDGTRLSIL.